These 21 T cell receptor beta chains originate from one sample sequenced in a study of blood T cells in healthy people across ages. Next came a second PCR, run for about 7 to 12 cycles, which used a sample-barcoded 5' primer along with a J-beta primer mix. One entry per CDR3 protein results from TCRdb running MiXCR on the 5' RACE reads. The profile covers over a million distinct CDR3 sequences, with roughly 60% appearing a single time and over 5% taken by the ten largest. The specimen sequenced was blood. The receptors were gathered from a man aged 18 to 29 in good health.

The rearrangement links TRBV13 to TRBJ2-3, with 10 bases fitting TRBD2. The CDR3 loop spans 14 amino acids. Germline loops: CDR1 PRHDT, CDR2 FYEKMQ (reference sequence). J was trimmed by 5 bases and V by 5 bases; bases with no gene match: 4. The CDR3 spells CASSTLAGEDTQYF. In DNA, the CDR3 is TGTGCCAGCAGCACCCTAGCGGGAGAAGATACGCAGTATTTT.

In the case of this clonotype: An end of the junction differs from the germline gene, which may be a read error. This chain joins TRBV20-1 and TRBJ2-1; D perhaps matches TRBD2 (6 bases). The CDR3 length is 13 residues. CDR1 and CDR2 from the germline V gene are DFQATT and SNEGSKA (reference sequence). Written as DNA, the CDR3 is TGCAGTGCCGACGGGACTGGCTACAATGAGCATTTCTTC. Encoded protein: CSADGTGYNEHFF.

This clonotype turned up a few times. The chain's CDR3 is CSVVDRARTDTQYF. The CDR3 region has the DNA TGCAGCGTTGTCGACAGGGCTAGGACAGATACGCAGTATTTT. The V call is TRBV29-1, the J call TRBJ2-3; the match to TRBD1 covers 7 bases. The CDR3 has 14 residues. Per the germline V gene, CDR1 is SQVTM and CDR2 is ANQGSEA. The V and J ends lost 4 bases and 3 bases, in that order; junction bases with no gene match: 7.

The chain employs TRBV3-1 and TRBJ2-7; unclear D gene. Germline V lookup: CDR1 LGHDT, CDR2 YNNKEL (reference sequence). V was cut by 8 bases and J by 11 bases, with 28 bases left in between. This CDR3 is 15 amino acids long. CDR3 sequence: CASPTALLPPVGKYF. The CDR3 DNA follows: TGTGCCAGCCCGACTGCGCTCCTTCCTCCAGTAGGGAAGTACTTC.

The chain links TRBV20-1 to TRBJ1-5; D call uncertain. The V end was cut by 0 bases, the J end by 9 bases, with 15 bases between. The CDR3 length is 14 residues. The V gene's germline CDR1 is DFQATT and CDR2 SNEGSKA (reference sequence). CDR3 protein: CSARDRRVGWPQHF. CDR3 sequence (DNA): TGCAGTGCTAGAGATAGGAGGGTGGGCTGGCCCCAGCATTTT.

This clonotype was recorded a few times. V usage is TRBV5-1 and J usage is TRBJ2-4; 7 bases agree with TRBD2. Per the germline V gene, CDR1 is SGHRS and CDR2 is YFSETQ. The CDR3 is 17 residues long. Trimming at V came to 1 base and at J to 3 bases, leaving 10 bases not matched to a gene. CDR3 coding DNA: TGCGCCAGCAGCTTGCGGGTTGCGGGGGTTGACAAAAACATTCAGTACTTC. It translates to CASSLRVAGVDKNIQYF. Supplemented by reference TRBV5-1 and TRBJ2-4, the full variable domain reads KAGVTQTPRYLIKTRGQQVTLSCSPISGHRSVSWYQQTPGQGLQFLFEYFSETQRNKGNFPGRFSGRQFSNSRSEMNVSTLELGDSALYLCASSLRVAGVDKNIQYFGAGTRLSVL.

The chain uses TRBV12-3 or TRBV12-4 and TRBJ2-1, with unresolved D. The CDR3 sequence is 11 residues long. Trimming removed 7 bases at V and 6 bases at J, with 7 bases between. The CDR3 bases are TGTGCCAGCATGGGTGTCAATGAGCAGTTCTTC. This sequence encodes CASMGVNEQFF.

The genes are TRBV5-1 and TRBJ2-7, with 11 bases aligning to TRBD1. V gave up 0 bases and J gave up 5 bases; unmatched junction bases: 7. This CDR3 comprises 16 residues. Germline CDR1 is SGHRS and CDR2 is YFSETQ. DNA of the CDR3: TGCGCCAGCAGCTTGGGTGTAGGACAGGGGGCCGACGAGCAGTACTTC. This gives the protein CASSLGVGQGADEQYF.

The chain has TRBV10-1 and TRBJ2-1; D is unresolved. Deletions cut 6 bases from V and 8 bases from J, with 23 bases between. The germline CDR1 and CDR2 sequences are WNHNN and SYGVQD (reference sequence). This CDR3 is built from 16 residues. The CDR3 DNA sequence: TGCGCCAGCAGCCCTTCTAGGGCGTCGAATATCCATGAGCAGTTCTTC. Residues: CASSPSRASNIHEQFF.

This clonotype was counted only a few times. This chain joins TRBV6-1 and TRBJ2-2, with 7 positions matching TRBD1. The CDR3 covers 12 residues. Per the germline V gene, CDR1 is MNHNS and CDR2 is SASEGT. V trimming: 7 bases; J trimming: 6 bases; junction bases outside the gene matches: 2. CDR3 amino acids: CASTRGPGELFF. As DNA, the CDR3 is TGTGCCAGCACGAGGGGGCCCGGGGAGCTGTTTTTT.

This clonotype was detected only a few times. The chain links TRBV12-3 or TRBV12-4 to TRBJ2-7, with 9 bases matching TRBD2. The CDR3 sequence is 16 residues long. After removal of 5 bases from V and 2 bases from J, the junction contained 10 bases not matched to a gene. The CDR3 DNA follows: TGTGCCAGCAGTAATGCTCTAGCGGGGAGAACCTACGAGCAGTACTTC. Protein sequence: CASSNALAGRTYEQYF.

This sequence joins TRBV7-2 and TRBJ1-1; possibly TRBD1 for D (6 bases). The V gene's germline CDR1 is SGHTA and CDR2 FQGNSA. The CDR3 covers 14 residues. V was trimmed by 0 bases and J by 5 bases, leaving 10 bases between them. This CDR3 is CASSLAGGATEAFF. The CDR3 DNA reads as TGTGCCAGCAGCTTAGCAGGGGGGGCTACTGAAGCTTTCTTT. Full variable domain (rest looked up from reference TRBV7-2 and TRBJ1-1): GAGVSQSPSNKVTEKGKDVELRCDPISGHTALYWYRQSLGQGLEFLIYFQGNSAPDKSGLPSDRFSAERTGGSVSTLTIQRTQQEDSAVYLCASSLAGGATEAFFGQGTRLTVV.

The chain uses TRBV6-2 or TRBV6-3 and TRBJ2-3; D unclear. Germline CDR1 reads MNHEY; CDR2 reads SVGEGT. V was pared by 3 bases and J by 4 bases, with 8 bases between. The CDR3 has 13 amino acids. The CDR3 region has the DNA TGTGCCAGCAGTTATCCCGTAGCAGATACGCAGTATTTT. Residues: CASSYPVADTQYF.

This clonotype was observed a handful of times. As DNA, the CDR3 is TGTGCCAGCAGCGGTAGCGGGGGTAATGAGCAGTTCTTC. This translates into CASSGSGGNEQFF. The chain combines TRBV14 with TRBJ2-1, with TRBD2 identical over 9 bases. The germline gives CDR1 SGHDN, CDR2 FVKESK. This CDR3 region has 13 residues. V lost 5 bases to trimming and J lost 7 bases; unmatched junction nucleotides: 3. The full variable domain, in which reference TRBV14 and TRBJ2-1 provide the parts outside the CDR3, is EAGVTQFPSHSVIEKGQTVTLRCDPISGHDNLYWYRRVMGKEIKFLLHFVKESKQDESGMPNNRFLAERTGGTYSTLKVQPAELEDSGVYFCASSGSGGNEQFFGPGTRLTVL.

This chain connects TRBV27 to TRBJ1-2; D remains unclear. The germline V gene encodes CDR1 MNHEY and CDR2 SMNVEV (reference sequence). Deletions cut 5 bases from V and 8 bases from J, with 9 bases between. The CDR3 length is 11 residues. As DNA, the CDR3 is TGTGCCAGCAGTGGCCCTCACGGCTACACCTTC. Its translation: CASSGPHGYTF.

The chain has TRBV6-1 and TRBJ2-5, with 11 bases that match TRBD1. The CDR3 is made up of 15 amino acids. Trimming removed 7 bases from V and 5 bases from J; junction bases left unmatched: 9. The germline V gene has CDR1 MNHNS and CDR2 SASEGT. CDR3 nucleotide sequence: TGTGCCAGCACTGGGAGGGACAGGGGGTTCGAGACCCAGTACTTC. It specifies CASTGRDRGFETQYF.

V is TRBV4-1 and J is TRBJ2-3; 8 nucleotides line up with TRBD2. The CDR3 is 17 amino acids. The germline V gene has CDR1 MGHRA and CDR2 YSYEKL. V lost 1 base, J lost 2 bases, and 8 bases stayed unmatched. This chain's CDR3 is CASSQAPRGAATDTQYF. CDR3 DNA sequence: TGCGCCAGCAGCCAAGCTCCGCGGGGGGCTGCCACAGATACGCAGTATTTT.

The chain has TRBV6-5 and TRBJ1-2; no clear D. The CDR3 covers 17 residues. Germline lookup yields CDR1 MNHEY and CDR2 SVGAGI. V shed 1 base and J shed 1 base, with 16 bases lying between them. CDR3 nucleotide sequence: TGTGCCAGCAGTTACTATTCGGAGGACCCTTTTAACTATGGCTACACCTTC. It codes for CASSYYSEDPFNYGYTF.

The chain is built from TRBV6-2 or TRBV6-3 and TRBJ2-3, with 9 positions matching TRBD1. The CDR3 spans 16 residues. Germline V gene data show CDR1 as MNHEY and CDR2 as SVGEGT. Trimming cost V 7 bases and J 3 bases; bases outside gene matches: 11. The CDR3 reads CASKWPLDRGTDTQYF. CDR3 DNA sequence: TGTGCCAGCAAATGGCCTCTGGACAGGGGAACAGATACGCAGTATTTT.

This clonotype has only a few counts. The chain combines TRBV7-9 with TRBJ2-5; D is possibly TRBD1 (6 bases). This CDR3 is 15 amino acids long. Germline CDR1 reads SEHNR; CDR2 reads FQNEAQ (reference sequence). Between the trimmed V and J ends, which lost 3 bases and 1 base, there was a span of 12 bases. The CDR3 sequence: CASSFRQEIQETQYF. The CDR3 nucleotides are TGTGCCAGCAGCTTTAGACAGGAGATCCAAGAGACCCAGTACTTC.

The chain couples TRBV13 to TRBJ2-1; D gene unclear. The CDR3 runs 16 residues. CDR1 is PRHDT and CDR2 is FYEKMQ in the germline V gene (reference sequence). V lost 4 bases, J lost 0 bases, and 13 bases lay in between. This CDR3 is CASSSKVGPSYNEQFF. The CDR3, as DNA: TGTGCCAGCAGCTCCAAGGTGGGCCCCTCCTACAATGAGCAGTTCTTC.